These 29 T cell receptor beta chains originate from one sample sequenced in a study of cytomegalovirus exposure and HLA in healthy donors. The PCR had 60 Vbeta and 13 Jbeta primers. This table comes from immunoSEQ multiplex PCR, and its TCRdb copy is limited to in-frame clones, with some not included. The table has approximately 150,000 clones, approximately 80% seen once. The material sequenced was PBMCs. Every receptor here comes from a woman aged 35 to 49 in good health and CMV-seropositive.

The chain joins TRBV2 to TRBJ2-6; maybe TRBD1 (5 bases). The CDR3 consists of 15 residues. Between the trimmed V and J ends, which lost 5 bases and 2 bases, there was a span of 10 bases. From germline, CDR1 is SNHLY and CDR2 FYNNEI. Written as DNA, the CDR3 is TGTGCCAGCAGTTCCGACAGAACTGGGGCCAACGTCCTGACTTTC. Its protein is CASSSDRTGANVLTF.

The CDR3 DNA reads as TGTGCCAGCAGTTACGGGATTGACAGGCGAGGCTACACCTTC. It translates to CASSYGIDRRGYTF. The chain links TRBV6-5 to TRBJ1-2; tentatively, D is TRBD1 (6 bases). The CDR3 has 14 amino acids. Germline lookup yields CDR1 MNHEY and CDR2 SVGAGI. V was clipped by 2 bases and J by 8 bases, with 15 bases between them.

The V and J genes are TRBV7-3 and TRBJ1-1, with D possibly being TRBD1 (5 bases). The length of the CDR3 is 15 residues. The ends were cut back, 1 base at V and 0 bases at J, with 9 bases in the middle. Germline V gene data show CDR1 as SGHTA and CDR2 as FQGTGA. CDR3 in DNA: TGTGCCAGCAGCTTAAGGGCAGGGATGAACACTGAAGCTTTCTTT. This translates into CASSLRAGMNTEAFF.

This clone was detected only once. This rearrangement joins TRBV27 to TRBJ1-2; D is possibly TRBD1 (5 bases). V was pared by 8 bases and J by 0 bases, with 13 bases between. The germline gives CDR1 MNHEY, CDR2 SMNVEV (reference sequence). The CDR3 is made up of 14 amino acids. This CDR3 reads CASSGGEANYGYTF. CDR3 DNA: TGTGCCAGCTCAGGAGGGGAAGCTAACTATGGCTACACCTTC.

This clone came up once. The chain employs TRBV10-3 and TRBJ2-2, with a tentative D call TRBD1 (5 bases). V was cut by 8 bases and J by 4 bases, with 8 bases left in between. From germline, CDR1 is ENHRY and CDR2 SYGVKD. This CDR3 has 12 amino acids. CDR3 DNA: TGTGCCATCGGCAGGGCCACCGGGGAGCTGTTTTTT. Protein product: CAIGRATGELFF.

The J gene is TRBJ2-7, the V gene TRBV7-9, with 7 bases identical to TRBD1. CDR1 SEHNR and CDR2 FQNEAQ come from the germline V gene (reference sequence). The junction had 10 bases not matched to a gene; V was cut back by 5 bases and J by 3 bases. The CDR3 has 15 amino acids. The DNA for the CDR3 is TGTGCCAGCAGCCGCGGGCCGGGACAGAGCTACGAGCAGTACTTC. This codes for CASSRGPGQSYEQYF.

The chain is built from TRBV7-8 and TRBJ1-2; 10 bases line up with TRBD1. This CDR3 spans 15 amino acids. CDR1 SGHVS and CDR2 FQNEAQ come from the germline V gene. The J segment lost 5 bases and the V segment lost 5 bases, leaving 8 bases of the junction unmatched. The CDR3 loop is CASSTTGTGAYGYTF. DNA for the CDR3: TGTGCCAGCAGCACCACGGGGACAGGGGCTTATGGCTACACCTTC. Full variable domain (remainder filled in from reference TRBV7-8 and TRBJ1-2): GAGVSQSPRYKVAKRGQDVALRCDPISGHVSLFWYQQALGQGPEFLTYFQNEAQLDKSGLPSDRFFAERPEGSVSTLKIQRTQQEDSAVYLCASSTTGTGAYGYTFGSGTRLTVV.

The chain combines TRBV9 with TRBJ1-2; TRBD1 matches at 7 bases. This CDR3 is 13 amino acids long. The trim removed 4 bases at V and 8 bases at J, leaving 8 bases unmatched. CDR1 SGDLS and CDR2 YYNGEE come from the germline V gene. CDR3 region: CASSMEGALGYTF. In DNA form, the CDR3 reads TGTGCCAGCAGCATGGAGGGGGCCTTAGGCTACACCTTC.

The rearrangement links TRBV29-1 to TRBJ1-1, with D possibly being TRBD1 (6 bases). The CDR3 has 13 residues. Trimming left V 7 bases short and J 5 bases short, with 17 bases between. Germline V gene data show CDR1 as SQVTM and CDR2 as ANQGSEA. The CDR3 spells CSASHRVETEAFF. In DNA form, the CDR3 reads TGCAGCGCCTCCCACAGGGTTGAGACTGAAGCTTTCTTT.

The chain is built from TRBV5-6 and TRBJ2-3; 11 bases are shared with TRBD1. Germline V CDR1 and CDR2: SGHDT, YYEEEE. The CDR3 spans 14 residues. V lost 6 bases to trimming and J lost 6 bases; unmatched junction nucleotides: 6. The CDR3 sequence: CASTGQGALDTQYF. CDR3 nucleotide sequence: TGTGCCAGCACAGGACAGGGGGCTTTGGATACGCAGTATTTT. The full variable domain, its missing parts supplied by reference TRBV5-6 and TRBJ2-3, is DAGVTQSPTHLIKTRGQQVTLRCSPKSGHDTVSWYQQALGQGPQFIFQYYEEEERQRGNFPDRFSGHQFPNYSSELNVNALLLGDSALYLCASTGQGALDTQYFGPGTRLTVL.

DNA of the CDR3: TGTGCCATCAGGGGACAGAGATCCACCGGGGAGCTGTTTTTT. This encodes CAIRGQRSTGELFF. The chain is built from TRBV10-3 and TRBJ2-2; 7 nucleotides agree with TRBD1. V was pared by 6 bases and J by 4 bases, with 5 bases of the junction left unmatched. The CDR3 has 14 residues. Germline V lookup: CDR1 ENHRY, CDR2 SYGVKD.

The chain is built from TRBV4-1 and TRBJ1-3; D is possibly TRBD1 (5 bases). The V end was cut by 1 base, the J end by 2 bases, with 12 bases between. Per germline, CDR1 MGHRA and CDR2 YSYEKL. The CDR3 covers 16 residues. CDR3: CASSQVTDPTGNTIYF. The CDR3 region has the DNA TGCGCCAGCAGCCAAGTGACAGATCCAACTGGAAACACCATATATTTT.

The chain joins TRBV10-3 to TRBJ1-2, with 10 bases lining up with TRBD1. CDR3 size: 15 residues. J was trimmed by 7 bases and V by 0 bases; bases with no gene match: 5. Germline lookup yields CDR1 ENHRY and CDR2 SYGVKD. CDR3 nucleotide sequence: TGTGCCATCAGTGAGTCGACAGGGGGCGAAAGTGGCTACACCTTC. This sequence encodes CAISESTGGESGYTF.

V usage is TRBV19 and J usage is TRBJ2-7, with 8 bases identical to TRBD1. The germline CDR1 and CDR2 sequences are LNHDA and SQIVND (reference sequence). The CDR3 is 15 amino acids. Losses at the gene ends were 6 bases for V and 10 bases for J; bases not matched to a gene: 17. The DNA for the CDR3 is TGTGCCAGTAGCACCGTTGGACAGGGAAAGACCATCCAGTACTTC. Protein product: CASSTVGQGKTIQYF.

V and J are TRBV11-1 and TRBJ2-3; 9 bases align to TRBD2. This CDR3 has 16 amino acids. Germline V gives CDR1 SGHAT, CDR2 FQDESV (reference sequence). Germline trimming cut 1 base from V and 2 bases from J; bases unmatched to any gene: 4. The CDR3 loop is CASSLVAGANTDTQYF. CDR3 nucleotides: TGTGCCAGCAGCTTAGTAGCGGGGGCGAACACAGATACGCAGTATTTT.

The chain employs TRBV6-6 and TRBJ1-6; 8 nucleotides match TRBD1. The CDR3 length is 15 residues. J lost 1 base, V lost 7 bases, and 3 bases had no gene match. Germline V gives CDR1 MNHNY, CDR2 SVGAGI (reference sequence). The DNA of the CDR3 is TGTGCCAGCAACAGGGGGGGATCCTATAATTCACCCCTCCACTTT. As protein: CASNRGGSYNSPLHF.

V usage is TRBV15 and J usage is TRBJ1-2; D unresolved. There are 14 residues in the CDR3. The germline V gene encodes CDR1 LNHNV and CDR2 YYDKDF (reference sequence). V was cut by 3 bases and J by 5 bases, with 13 bases left in between. In DNA, the CDR3 is TGTGCCACCAGCAGCCCTGGCCGAGGGTATGGCTACACCTTC. It specifies CATSSPGRGYGYTF.

For the CDR3, the DNA is TGTGCCAGCAGACAGGGACCTACCACTGAAGCTTTCTTT. Its translation: CASRQGPTTEAFF. This sequence joins TRBV27 and TRBJ1-1; tentative D call: TRBD1 (6 bases). Germline V CDR1 and CDR2: MNHEY, SMNVEV (reference sequence). The CDR3 loop spans 13 amino acids. Trimming pared 6 bases from V and 4 bases from J, leaving 12 bases between.

This chain links TRBV19 with TRBJ1-5; the D gene is possibly TRBD1 (6 bases). Germline V gives CDR1 LNHDA, CDR2 SQIVND (reference sequence). The CDR3 totals 13 residues. V was trimmed by 4 bases and J by 5 bases, leaving 9 bases between them. CDR3: CASSTQGDQPQHF. CDR3 in DNA: TGTGCCAGTAGTACACAGGGAGATCAGCCCCAGCATTTT.

V usage is TRBV14 and J usage is TRBJ1-1; no firm D call. The length of the CDR3 is 13 residues. CDR1 is SGHDN and CDR2 is FVKESK in the germline V gene. With 3 bases removed from V and 2 bases from J, the gap between germline ends came to 7 bases. CDR3 region: CASSQGPNTEAFF. The CDR3 DNA follows: TGTGCCAGCAGCCAGGGCCCAAACACTGAAGCTTTCTTT.

The rearrangement links TRBV4-3 to TRBJ1-1, with 8 bases aligning to TRBD1. The germline gives CDR1 LGHNA, CDR2 YSLEER. This CDR3 region has 17 residues. The J segment lost 0 bases and the V segment lost 4 bases, leaving 10 bases of the junction unmatched. DNA for the CDR3: TGCGCCAGCAGCCTCTCACGGACAGGGTCTCTGAACACTGAAGCTTTCTTT. This sequence encodes CASSLSRTGSLNTEAFF.

The table lists this clone with a few counts. The chain recombines TRBV7-2 with TRBJ2-5, with 9 positions matching TRBD1. Germline-derived CDR1 and CDR2 are SGHTA and FQGNSA. This CDR3 contains 13 residues. Trimming removed 3 bases from V and 7 bases from J; junction bases left unmatched: 3. CDR3 sequence (DNA): TGTGCCAGCAGCTTGGGGACAGGGTGGACCCAGTACTTC. Residues: CASSLGTGWTQYF.

The chain recombines TRBV5-1 with TRBJ2-3, with 8 positions matching TRBD2. Looked up from germline, CDR1 is SGHRS and CDR2 is YFSETQ. The CDR3 extends over 15 amino acids. The V gene end was trimmed by 3 bases and the J gene end by 0 bases; junction bases not matched to a gene: 3. The CDR3 bases are TGCGCCAGCAGCTATAGCGGGGTTAGCACAGATACGCAGTATTTT. The encoded protein is CASSYSGVSTDTQYF.

The V and J genes are TRBV15 and TRBJ2-5; D not certain. CDR1 is LNHNV, CDR2 YYDKDF, per germline (reference sequence). V was pared by 4 bases and J by 2 bases, with 8 bases between. This CDR3 contains 13 residues. DNA for the CDR3: TGTGCCACCAGCACTAGGAGTCAAGAGACCCAGTACTTC. Translation gives CATSTRSQETQYF.

The chain is built from TRBV6-1 and TRBJ1-6; no clear D. The CDR3 spans 13 residues. Germline loops: CDR1 MNHNS, CDR2 SASEGT. V lost 8 bases to trimming and J lost 0 bases, with 5 bases between them. CDR3 protein: CASASSYNSPLHF. The CDR3 DNA reads TGTGCCAGCGCCAGCTCCTATAATTCACCCCTCCACTTT.

The V gene is TRBV5-6, the J gene TRBJ1-2, with D perhaps TRBD1 (5 bases). Trimming took off 0 bases at V and 4 bases at J, with 16 bases between the two ends. From germline, CDR1 is SGHDT and CDR2 YYEEEE. The CDR3 length is 16 residues. The CDR3 here is CASSLGQPQWFYGYTF. For the CDR3, the DNA is TGTGCCAGCAGCTTGGGACAGCCGCAATGGTTCTATGGCTACACCTTC.

J is TRBJ2-1 and V is TRBV7-8, with 7 bases identical to TRBD2. The CDR3 runs to 15 residues. Germline loops: CDR1 SGHVS, CDR2 FQNEAQ. V was pared by 1 base and J by 9 bases, with 9 bases of the junction left unmatched. The DNA for the CDR3 is TGTGCCAGCAGCTTAGATCTATCGGGGGGTCGTGAGCAGTTCTTC. Translation gives CASSLDLSGGREQFF.

The chain joins TRBV7-9 to TRBJ2-3; D is unresolved. Germline V gene data show CDR1 as SEHNR and CDR2 as FQNEAQ (reference sequence). The CDR3 covers 13 residues. V was trimmed by 1 base and J by 4 bases, leaving 6 bases between them. CDR3 protein: CASSLDLSDTQYF. In DNA form, the CDR3 reads TGTGCCAGCAGCTTAGACCTATCAGATACGCAGTATTTT.

The genes are TRBV4-2 and TRBJ2-1; 7 positions agree with TRBD1. The CDR3 spans 16 residues. V trimming: 4 bases; J trimming: 0 bases; junction bases outside the gene matches: 6. Germline V gives CDR1 LGHNA, CDR2 YNFKEQ. CDR3 residues: CASSLQGVGSYNEQFF. CDR3 DNA sequence: TGTGCCAGCAGCCTCCAGGGGGTGGGCTCCTACAATGAGCAGTTCTTC.